This T cell receptor beta chain originates from a study of tumor and adjacent non-tumor tissue in lung cancer. No cell sorting was done before RNA was extracted from the tissue. The library came from three nested PCR rounds adapted from ARM-PCR protocols. From the multiplex PCR reads, TCRdb called clonotypes with MiXCR, one entry per CDR3 protein. The data contain under 150,000 distinct CDR3 sequences, approximately 64% of them singletons. To note about this clonotype: This sequence may be a read error, since a much larger clone differs from it by one base.

This clonotype was obtained from a man aged 55 to 70 with small cell lung cancer. The source material was lung tumor tissue.

Written as DNA, the CDR3 is TGTGCCAGCAGCTTGTTGCAGGGATATGGCTACACCTTC. Its translation: CASSLLQGYGYTF. The rearrangement links TRBV5-6 to TRBJ1-2, with D perhaps matching TRBD1 (5 bases). The V gene lost 1 base and the J gene lost 5 bases, with 9 bases spanning the gap. CDR1 is SGHDT, CDR2 YYEEEE, per germline. The CDR3 covers 13 residues.